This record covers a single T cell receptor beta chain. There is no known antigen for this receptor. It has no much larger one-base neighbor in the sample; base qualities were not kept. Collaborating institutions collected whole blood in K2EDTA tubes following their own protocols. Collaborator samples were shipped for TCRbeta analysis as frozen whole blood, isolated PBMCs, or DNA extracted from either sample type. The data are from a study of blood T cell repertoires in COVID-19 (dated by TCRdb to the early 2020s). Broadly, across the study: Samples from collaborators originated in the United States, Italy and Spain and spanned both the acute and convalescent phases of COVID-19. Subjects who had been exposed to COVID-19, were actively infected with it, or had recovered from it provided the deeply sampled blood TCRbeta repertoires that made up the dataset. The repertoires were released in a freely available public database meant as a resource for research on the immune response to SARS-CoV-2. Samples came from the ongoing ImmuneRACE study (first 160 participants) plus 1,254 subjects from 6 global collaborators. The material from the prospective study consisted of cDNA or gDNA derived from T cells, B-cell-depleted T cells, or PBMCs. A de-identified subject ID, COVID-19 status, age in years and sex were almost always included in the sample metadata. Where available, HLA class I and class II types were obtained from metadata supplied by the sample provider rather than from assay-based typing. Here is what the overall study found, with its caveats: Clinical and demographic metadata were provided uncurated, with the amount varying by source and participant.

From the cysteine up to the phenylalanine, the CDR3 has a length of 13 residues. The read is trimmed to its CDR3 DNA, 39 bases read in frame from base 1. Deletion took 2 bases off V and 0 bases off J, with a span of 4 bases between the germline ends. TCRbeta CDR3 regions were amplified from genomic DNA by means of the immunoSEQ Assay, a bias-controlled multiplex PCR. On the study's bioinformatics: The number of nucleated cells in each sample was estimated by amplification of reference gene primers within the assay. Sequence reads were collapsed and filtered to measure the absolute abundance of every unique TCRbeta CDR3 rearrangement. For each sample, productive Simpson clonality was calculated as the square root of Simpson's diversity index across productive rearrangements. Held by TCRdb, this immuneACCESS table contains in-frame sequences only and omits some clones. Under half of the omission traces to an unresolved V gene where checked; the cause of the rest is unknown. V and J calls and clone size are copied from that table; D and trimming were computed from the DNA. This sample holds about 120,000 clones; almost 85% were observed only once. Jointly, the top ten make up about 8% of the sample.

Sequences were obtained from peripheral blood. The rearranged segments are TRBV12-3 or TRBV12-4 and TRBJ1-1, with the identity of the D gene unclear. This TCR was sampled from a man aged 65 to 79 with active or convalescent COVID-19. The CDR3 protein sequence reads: CASSLWLNTEAFF. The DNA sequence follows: TGTGCCAGCAGTTTATGGCTGAACACTGAAGCTTTCTTT.